The rows below give T cell receptor beta chains drawn from one sample of a study of beta chain features in type 1 diabetes. The table came from immunoSEQ multiplex PCR; TCRdb's copy has only in-frame clones and leaves some out. This table has some 290,000 clones, roughly 24% appearing once. Sequenced sample: naive CD4+ T cells from blood. Source of these receptors: a woman aged 25 to 39 with type 1 diabetes. The CDR3 runs from the conserved cysteine through the conserved F or W. The D gene is left open where the match is weak. Expanded clones get a size class; other rows say once, few or many, or leave the size out.

J gene,clone size,D gene,CDR3 length,V gene,CDR3 protein,CDR3 DNA
TRBJ1-4,.,.,16,TRBV18,CASSPPSRGENEKLFF,TGTGCCAGCTCACCACCGTCCAGGGGCGAAAATGAAAAACTGTTTTTT
TRBJ2-7,few,.,11,TRBV30,CAWSLLYEQYF,TGTGCCTGGAGCCTACTTTACGAGCAGTACTTC
TRBJ2-3,.,.,13,TRBV27,CASSQRGTDTQYF,TGTGCCAGCAGCCAGCGGGGCACAGATACGCAGTATTTT
TRBJ2-7,few,TRBD2,16,TRBV9,CASSVGTGTSSYEQYF,TGTGCCAGCAGCGTAGGTACCGGGACTAGCTCCTACGAGCAGTACTTC
TRBJ2-5,few,.,14,TRBV4-1,CASSQDWPPKTQYF,TGCGCCAGCAGCCAAGATTGGCCTCCGAAGACCCAGTACTTC
TRBJ1-1,.,.,14,TRBV5-1,CASSILTGNTEAFF,TGCGCCAGCAGTATACTTACAGGGAACACTGAAGCTTTCTTT
TRBJ1-5,few,.,13,TRBV30,CAWGGLLGQPQHF,TGTGCCTGGGGCGGGCTCTTGGGACAGCCCCAGCATTTT
TRBJ1-1,.,.,17,TRBV15,CATSRPPTGWENTEAFF,TGTGCCACCAGCAGGCCTCCTACAGGGTGGGAGAACACTGAAGCTTTCTTT
TRBJ1-2,.,.,16,TRBV7-8,CASSPGSAATNYGYTF,TGTGCCAGCAGCCCCGGCTCGGCAGCGACTAACTATGGCTACACCTTC
TRBJ2-3,.,TRBD1,15,TRBV5-1,CASSPRTGDTDTQYF,TGCGCCAGCAGCCCTCGGACAGGGGACACAGATACGCAGTATTTT
TRBJ2-3,few,.,15,TRBV4-1,CASSHPGSSTDTQYF,TGCGCCAGCAGCCACCCCGGGTCTAGCACAGATACGCAGTATTTT
TRBJ1-5,few,.,15,TRBV11-2,CASSLRGRVDQPQHF,TGTGCCAGCAGCTTACGGGGGAGGGTCGATCAGCCCCAGCATTTT
TRBJ1-5,few,TRBD1,13,TRBV29-1,CSVKTGGDQPQHF,TGCAGCGTTAAAACAGGGGGCGATCAGCCCCAGCATTTT
TRBJ2-1,few,TRBD2,15,TRBV5-6,CASSYGLAENNEQFF,TGTGCCAGCAGCTACGGACTAGCGGAAAACAATGAGCAGTTCTTC
TRBJ1-5,.,TRBD1,13,TRBV27,CASSLDRDQPQHF,TGTGCCAGCAGTTTAGACAGGGATCAGCCCCAGCATTTT
TRBJ2-5,few,.,13,TRBV25-1,CASSARSQETQYF,TGTGCCAGCAGTGCTAGGTCACAAGAGACCCAGTACTTC
TRBJ2-1,.,TRBD2,14,TRBV30,CAWSSSGSFSEQFF,TGTGCCTGGAGTTCTAGCGGGAGTTTCTCTGAGCAGTTCTTC
TRBJ2-7,few,.,13,TRBV6-6,CASSYTVAYEQYF,TGTGCCAGCAGTTACACTGTAGCCTACGAGCAGTACTTC
TRBJ2-5,.,TRBD2,17,TRBV5-4,CASSLDGISGRVETQYF,TGTGCCAGCAGCTTGGACGGGATTAGCGGGAGGGTGGAGACCCAGTACTTC